The 8 T cell receptor beta chains reported below all come from one sample, sequenced in a study of T cells in Graves' hyperthyroidism and ophthalmopathy. TCR beta CDR3 regions were amplified from RNA transcripts. A first-round RT-PCR of the TCR CDR3 used the HTBI primer set. TCRdb called the multiplex PCR reads again in MiXCR, with one record for every CDR3 protein. The table lists some 560,000 distinct CDR3 sequences, roughly 14% of them singletons. The sequenced material came from blood. The receptors originated from a young woman with Graves' hyperthyroidism.

V gene TRBV6-6 combines with J gene TRBJ2-5; D unresolved. The CDR3 is made up of 12 amino acids. Germline assignment: CDR1 MNHNY and CDR2 SVGAGI (reference sequence). Trimming took 0 bases from V and 6 from J, leaving 5 bases between them. CDR3 coding DNA: TGTGCCAGCAGTTACTCCGGACAGACCCAGTACTTC. It translates to CASSYSGQTQYF.

This clonotype was observed at least ten times. The CDR3 bases are TGTGCCAGCAGTAGACAACAGGGGGCAACTAACTATGGCTACACCTTC. Encoded protein: CASSRQQGATNYGYTF. The V call is TRBV28, the J call TRBJ1-2; 9 bases are a match to TRBD1. V dropped 5 bases and J dropped 0; count of bases not matched to a gene: 7. Per the germline V gene, CDR1 is MDHEN and CDR2 is SYDVKM. This CDR3 region has 16 residues.

This clonotype turned up a few times. The chain employs TRBV10-3 and TRBJ2-1; TRBD2 might be the D (5 bases). The length of the CDR3 is 13 residues. Trimming stripped 6 bases from V and 2 bases from J, with 8 bases between. Germline V gives CDR1 ENHRY, CDR2 SYGVKD. The CDR3 loop reads CAIRLGPYNEQFF. In DNA, the CDR3 is TGTGCCATCAGACTAGGTCCCTACAATGAGCAGTTCTTC.

The chain links TRBV4-1 to TRBJ2-3; D possibly corresponds to TRBD2 (5 bases). In germline, CDR1 is MGHRA, CDR2 YSYEKL. This CDR3 is 14 amino acids long. V was cut by 5 bases and J by 2 bases, with 11 bases left in between. The CDR3 sequence is CASSASSPTDTQYF. The DNA for the CDR3 is TGCGCCAGCAGCGCTAGCTCTCCCACAGATACGCAGTATTTT.

The chain joins TRBV9 to TRBJ1-1; 7 nucleotides align to TRBD1. The germline CDR1 and CDR2 sequences are SGDLS and YYNGEE. The trim removed 2 bases at V and 4 bases at J, leaving 8 bases unmatched. The CDR3 has 15 amino acids. The CDR3 DNA is TGTGCCAGCAGCGTCCGACAGGGTGGGGGCACTGAAGCTTTCTTT. Translating gives CASSVRQGGGTEAFF.

The J gene is TRBJ2-2, the V gene TRBV20-1, with TRBD2 as a possible D gene (6 bases). The V and J ends lost 0 bases and 5 bases respectively, with 7 bases between them. There are 13 residues in the CDR3. Germline values: CDR1 DFQATT, CDR2 SNEGSKA (reference sequence). CDR3 bases: TGCAGTGCTAGAGACGGGGGAACCGGGGAGCTGTTTTTT. Translating gives CSARDGGTGELFF.

This clonotype was seen ten or more times. The rearrangement joins TRBV19 to TRBJ2-4; 10 nucleotides align to TRBD1. Trimming at V came to 4 bases and at J to 1 base, leaving 7 bases not matched to a gene. This CDR3 region has 17 residues. Germline CDR1 reads LNHDA; CDR2 reads SQIVND (reference sequence). The DNA of the CDR3 is TGTGCCAGTAGTACCCAGACAGGGGGCTTGGCCAAAAACATTCAGTACTTC. Amino acid sequence: CASSTQTGGLAKNIQYF.

This clonotype was seen a handful of times. The chain employs TRBV5-1 and TRBJ2-6, with 9 nucleotides matching TRBD1. Germline V lookup: CDR1 SGHRS, CDR2 YFSETQ. V shed 3 bases and J 0 bases; nucleotides not matched to a gene: 10. The CDR3 has 19 amino acids. CDR3 bases: TGCGCCAGCAGCTCCCGAACGACAGGGGGGAGCTCTGGGGCCAACGTCCTGACTTTC. The encoded protein is CASSSRTTGGSSGANVLTF.